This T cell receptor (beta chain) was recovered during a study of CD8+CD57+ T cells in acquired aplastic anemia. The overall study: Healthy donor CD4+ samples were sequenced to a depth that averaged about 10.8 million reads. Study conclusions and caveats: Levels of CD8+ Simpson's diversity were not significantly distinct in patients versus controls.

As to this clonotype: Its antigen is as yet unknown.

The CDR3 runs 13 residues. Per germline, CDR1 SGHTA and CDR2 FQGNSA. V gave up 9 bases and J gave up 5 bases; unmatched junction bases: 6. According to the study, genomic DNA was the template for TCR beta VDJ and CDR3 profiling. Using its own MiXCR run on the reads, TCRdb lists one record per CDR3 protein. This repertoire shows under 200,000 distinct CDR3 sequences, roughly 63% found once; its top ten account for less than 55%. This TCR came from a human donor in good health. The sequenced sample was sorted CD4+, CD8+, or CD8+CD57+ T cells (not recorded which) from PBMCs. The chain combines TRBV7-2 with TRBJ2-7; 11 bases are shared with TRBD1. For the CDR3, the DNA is TGTGCCAGTGGGACAGGGGGTTCGGACGAGCAGTACTTC. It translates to CASGTGGSDEQYF.